This T cell receptor (beta chain) was documented in a study of early T cells in non-severe SARS-CoV-2 infection. Study information: Chains were unpaired, as sequencing was done on bulk RNA from unsorted whole blood. General observations from the study: Matches to VDJdb favored anti-spike CD8 responses and missed private and CD4 specificities.

cDNA molecules, individually, were tagged with unique molecular identifiers. MiXCR, run by TCRdb on the 5' RACE reads, gives a single entry per CDR3 protein. The repertoire includes 25,000 to 35,000 distinct CDR3 sequences, more than 4.5% of them detected once, and approximately 3.4% sits in the top ten. With 0 bases removed from V and 1 base from J, the gap between germline ends came to 6 bases. The CDR3 consists of 14 residues. This clonotype is labeled as medium-sized. Antigen: not known. The receptor was derived from an adult who was a healthcare worker with PCR-confirmed SARS-CoV-2 infection or an uninfected control (not recorded which). The sample taken for sequencing was whole blood. The V and J genes are TRBV12-3 or TRBV12-4 and TRBJ1-1; D unclear. CDR3 DNA sequence: TGTGCCAGCAGTTTAGCTAATAAGAACACTGAAGCTTTCTTT. Residues: CASSLANKNTEAFF.